This T cell receptor beta chain was identified in a study of blood T cell repertoires in COVID-19. Original data processing: Amplification with reference gene primers provided the estimates of nucleated cell counts. Here immunoSEQ multiplex PCR was the method, and the copy in TCRdb shows in-frame clones only, minus some. V, J and clone size reflect that table, while D and trimming were determined from the DNA. The sample has about 440,000 clones, about nine tenths seen once. Trimming removed 4 bases from V and 11 bases from J; junction bases left unmatched: 16. Germline V gene lookup returns CDR1 MGHRA and CDR2 YSYEKL. This CDR3 is built from 16 residues. Grouping used clinical history reported by participants in a survey and questionnaire. Symptom resolution, clearance, or two negative PCRs marked donors in Cohort 3 as recovered.

The V and J genes are TRBV4-1 and TRBJ1-5; the match to TRBD1 covers 8 bases. The material sequenced was PBMCs or T cells enriched from blood (not recorded which). The origin of this receptor is a man younger than 35 who had recovered from COVID-19. For the CDR3, the DNA is TGCGCCAGCAGCCTTCTCTTCGGGACAGGCGCTGGAGCCCAGCATTTT. The encoded protein is CASSLLFGTGAGAQHF.